This TCR beta chain was sequenced in a study of blood T cell repertoires in COVID-19. Study context: Samples representing acute and convalescent COVID-19 were sourced from the United States, Italy and Spain. PBMCs, B-cell-depleted T cells, or T cells provided the cDNA or gDNA that made up the material.

Original data processing: Amplification of reference gene primers provided the estimated nucleated cell counts. Profiling relied on immunoSEQ multiplex PCR, and the TCRdb table lists in-frame clones only, not all of them. The V and J calls and clone size were taken over from that table, and D and trimming were inferred from the DNA. This table holds nearly 35,000 clones, about 89% found once. This CDR3 spans 14 amino acids. Per the germline V gene, CDR1 is MNHEY and CDR2 is SVGAGI. V shed 2 bases and J 4 bases; nucleotides not matched to a gene: 3. Input material: peripheral blood. This receptor was taken from a human donor in a cohort sampled during active COVID-19. This chain links TRBV6-5 with TRBJ2-7; TRBD2 matches at 9 bases. In DNA form, the CDR3 reads TGTGCCAGCAGTTACCGTACTAGCGGGTACGAGCAGTACTTC. Translating gives CASSYRTSGYEQYF.